These 20 T cell receptor beta chains were all obtained from the same sample, sequenced in a study of cytomegalovirus exposure and HLA in healthy donors. The study ran its PCR with 60 Vbeta and 13 Jbeta primers. Produced via immunoSEQ multiplex PCR; TCRdb's table is partial and in-frame only. The sample includes about 160,000 clones, 81% of them seen just once. The source material was PBMCs. The receptors derive from a woman aged 18-29 years in good health and CMV-seronegative.

V usage is TRBV18 and J usage is TRBJ1-1, with TRBD1 matching over 10 bases. The CDR3 sequence is 13 residues long. The germline V gene has CDR1 KGHSH and CDR2 LQKENI. Trimming cost V 3 bases and J 5 bases; bases outside gene matches: 0. The CDR3, as DNA: TGTGCCAGCTCACCGGACAGGGGGACTGAAGCTTTCTTT. Translation: CASSPDRGTEAFF.

For this clone: One end of the junction does not line up with germline, which may come from a read error. Additional DNA sequences in this sample encode the identical CDR3. The chain joins TRBV9 to TRBJ1-5; 9 nucleotides match TRBD1. The CDR3 extends over 17 amino acids. The germline V gene has CDR1 SGDLS and CDR2 YYNGEE. The CDR3 is CARSRRDRVAPRQPQHF. CDR3 nucleotide sequence: TGTGCCAGGAGTCGCCGGGACAGGGTAGCCCCTCGGCAGCCCCAGCACTTT. Drawing the rest from reference TRBV9 and TRBJ1-5, the complete variable domain is DSGVTQTPKHLITATGQRVTLRCSPRSGDLSVYWYQQSLDQGLQFLIQYYNGEERAKGNILERFSAQQFPDLHSELNLSSLELGDSALYFCARSRRDRVAPRQPQHFGDGTRLSIL.

This CDR3 reads CASSPRTGLETQYF. The DNA for the CDR3 is TGTGCCAGCAGTCCACGGACAGGGTTGGAGACCCAGTACTTC. V gene TRBV28 combines with J gene TRBJ2-5; 8 bases map to TRBD1. Per germline, CDR1 MDHEN and CDR2 SYDVKM. The CDR3 totals 14 residues. V trimming: 5 bases; J trimming: 5 bases; junction bases outside the gene matches: 7. The full variable domain, completed using reference TRBV28 and TRBJ2-5, is DVKVTQSSRYLVKRTGEKVFLECVQDMDHENMFWYRQDPGLGLRLIYFSYDVKMKEKGDIPEGYSVSREKKERFSLILESASTNQTSMYLCASSPRTGLETQYFGPGTRLLVL.

The chain couples TRBV5-5 to TRBJ2-7; TRBD1 might be the D (6 bases). V was pared by 4 bases and J by 4 bases, with 12 bases between. Germline-derived CDR1 and CDR2 are SGHKS and YYEKEE (reference sequence). This CDR3 region has 13 residues. As DNA, the CDR3 is TGTGCCAGCAGCCAGGGGATACAATACGAGCAGTACTTC. Translation: CASSQGIQYEQYF.

The CDR3 reads CASSPDRDHGYTF. In DNA form, the CDR3 reads TGTGCCAGCTCACCGGACAGGGACCATGGCTACACCTTC. The V gene is TRBV18, the J gene TRBJ1-2; TRBD1 aligns across 8 bases. CDR1 is KGHSH and CDR2 is LQKENI in the germline V gene. CDR3 length: 13 amino acids. The trim removed 3 bases at V and 6 bases at J, leaving 3 bases unmatched.

The gene calls are TRBV6-1 and TRBJ2-7; 10 bases are shared with TRBD1. With V trimmed by 2 bases and J by 3 bases, 4 bases remained unmatched. CDR1 MNHNS and CDR2 SASEGT come from the germline V gene. The CDR3 contains 15 residues. The DNA of the CDR3 is TGTGCCAGCAGTGAAAGGGGGGACAGGGGCTACGAGCAGTACTTC. It translates to CASSERGDRGYEQYF.

This clone was detected a few times. The chain employs TRBV29-1 and TRBJ2-2; tentative D call: TRBD1 (5 bases). Trimming shortened V by 0 bases and J by 6 bases, and 8 bases separated the two germline ends. This CDR3 region has 13 residues. Germline CDR1 and CDR2: SQVTM and ANQGSEA. For the CDR3, the DNA is TGCAGCGTTGAAGATAAAGGGGCCGGGGAGCTGTTTTTT. Residues: CSVEDKGAGELFF.

The chain is built from TRBV2 and TRBJ1-5; 8 bases match TRBD1. V was clipped by 10 bases and J by 8 bases; unmatched bases: 10. The CDR3 covers 13 residues. From germline, CDR1 is SNHLY and CDR2 FYNNEI. This CDR3 reads CATGQGGSKPQHF. In nucleotides, the CDR3 is TGTGCCACCGGACAGGGAGGAAGCAAGCCCCAGCATTTT.

The rearrangement links TRBV27 to TRBJ2-1; 7 nucleotides line up with TRBD2. V gave up 6 bases and J gave up 2 bases; unmatched junction bases: 4. The germline V gene encodes CDR1 MNHEY and CDR2 SMNVEV (reference sequence). The CDR3 is 14 residues long. The CDR3 here is CASRGLAAYNEQFF. In DNA form, the CDR3 reads TGTGCCAGCAGGGGCCTAGCGGCCTACAATGAGCAGTTCTTC.

The CDR3 sequence is CASSLSGTSGYEQYF. For the CDR3, the DNA is TGTGCCAGCAGCTTATCCGGGACTAGCGGATACGAGCAGTACTTC. This rearrangement joins TRBV11-2 to TRBJ2-7; TRBD2 aligns across 11 bases. The CDR3 runs 15 residues. CDR1 is SGHAT, CDR2 FQNNGV, per germline. V trimming: 2 bases; J trimming: 4 bases; junction bases outside the gene matches: 4.

The chain recombines TRBV30 with TRBJ1-1, with 8 positions matching TRBD1. Germline V gives CDR1 GTSNPN, CDR2 SVGIG (reference sequence). CDR3 size: 17 residues. With 3 bases clipped from V and 0 bases from J, the junction kept 12 bases outside the gene matches. The CDR3 DNA sequence: TGTGCCTGGAGGCGTTACAGGGGGTCCCCCATGAACACTGAAGCTTTCTTT. Residues: CAWRRYRGSPMNTEAFF. Complete variable domain (other parts from reference TRBV30 and TRBJ1-1): SQTIHQWPATLVQPVGSPLSLECTVEGTSNPNLYWYRQAAGRGLQLLFYSVGIGQISSEVPQNLSASRPQDRQFILSSKKLLLSDSGFYLCAWRRYRGSPMNTEAFFGQGTRLTVV.

This clone was detected only a few times. V usage is TRBV25-1 and J usage is TRBJ1-1; TRBD1 might be the D (5 bases). Trimming took 6 bases from V and 11 from J, leaving 19 bases between them. The CDR3 spans 13 residues. Germline V CDR1 and CDR2: MGHDK, SYGVNS. CDR3 bases: TGTGCCAGCAGGTCCAGGGATGACAGCGAGGCTTTCTTT. Translated, it gives CASRSRDDSEAFF.

The chain employs TRBV28 and TRBJ2-7; 8 nucleotides align to TRBD2. Looked up from germline, CDR1 is MDHEN and CDR2 is SYDVKM. This CDR3 region has 14 residues. J lost 3 bases, V lost 3 bases, and 4 bases had no gene match. As DNA, the CDR3 is TGTGCCAGCAGTTTCCAGCGGGAGTTCTACGAGCAGTACTTC. Protein product: CASSFQREFYEQYF.

The rearrangement links TRBV18 to TRBJ1-1, with TRBD1 matching over 12 bases. With 3 bases clipped from V and 0 bases from J, the junction kept 8 bases outside the gene matches. Germline V gene lookup returns CDR1 KGHSH and CDR2 LQKENI. The length of the CDR3 is 18 residues. The CDR3 sequence is CASSPAGQGAEMNTEAFF. The CDR3 DNA is TGTGCCAGCTCACCTGCGGGACAGGGGGCCGAAATGAACACTGAAGCTTTCTTT.

This clone was observed a handful of times. The CDR3 coding sequence is TGTGCCAGCTCAACCCACCCACTAGCGGGGTCACATACGCAGTATTTT. Protein product: CASSTHPLAGSHTQYF. This chain joins TRBV18 and TRBJ2-3, with 10 bases aligning to TRBD2. This CDR3 has 16 amino acids. CDR1 and CDR2 from the germline V gene are KGHSH and LQKENI. Trimming removed 5 bases from V and 7 bases from J; junction bases left unmatched: 12.

This rearrangement joins TRBV7-9 to TRBJ1-6; 8 bases agree with TRBD1. V shed 5 bases and J 10 bases; nucleotides not matched to a gene: 10. Germline CDR1 SEHNR, CDR2 FQNEAQ (reference sequence). CDR3 length equals 15 residues. For the CDR3, the DNA is TGTGCCAGCAGCCCGTCGACAGGGGCTCACTCACCCCTCCACTTT. Its protein is CASSPSTGAHSPLHF.

J is TRBJ2-3 and V is TRBV7-9, with a weak D call TRBD2 (6 bases). Between the trimmed V and J ends, which lost 7 bases and 0 bases, there was a span of 14 bases. The V gene's germline CDR1 is SEHNR and CDR2 FQNEAQ (reference sequence). The length of the CDR3 is 15 residues. The CDR3 is CASTLDGTSTDTQYF. For the CDR3, the DNA is TGTGCCAGCACTCTAGACGGGACTAGCACAGATACGCAGTATTTT. The full variable domain, rest sourced from reference TRBV7-9 and TRBJ2-3, is DTGVSQNPRHKITKRGQNVTFRCDPISEHNRLYWYRQTLGQGPEFLTYFQNEAQLEKSRLLSDRFSAERPKGSFSTLEIQRTEQGDSAMYLCASTLDGTSTDTQYFGPGTRLTVL.

J is TRBJ2-5 and V is TRBV10-3, with 9 positions matching TRBD1. Germline V gene lookup returns CDR1 ENHRY and CDR2 SYGVKD. This CDR3 is built from 13 residues. The ends lost 8 bases at V and 1 base at J; junction bases unmatched: 2. As DNA, the CDR3 is TGTGCCATCGGGGACAGGGCCCAAGAGACCCAGTACTTC. It specifies CAIGDRAQETQYF.

The chain is built from TRBV5-8 and TRBJ1-2, with TRBD1 as a possible D gene (5 bases). The CDR3 runs to 17 residues. Germline-derived CDR1 and CDR2 are SGHTS and YDEGEE. V lost 0 bases to trimming and J lost 3 bases, with 18 bases between them. CDR3 amino acids: CASSLDPGLKVDYGYTF. CDR3 nucleotide sequence: TGTGCCAGCAGCTTGGACCCGGGACTGAAGGTGGACTATGGCTACACCTTC.

This rearrangement joins TRBV5-1 to TRBJ1-4, with TRBD1 identical over 9 bases. The CDR3 consists of 18 residues. Per germline, CDR1 SGHRS and CDR2 YFSETQ. V lost 1 base to trimming and J lost 6 bases; unmatched junction nucleotides: 13. The CDR3 DNA sequence: TGCGCCAGCAGCTTGTCGGTCCAGAACCGGGACAGGGATGAAAAACTGTTTTTT. As protein: CASSLSVQNRDRDEKLFF.